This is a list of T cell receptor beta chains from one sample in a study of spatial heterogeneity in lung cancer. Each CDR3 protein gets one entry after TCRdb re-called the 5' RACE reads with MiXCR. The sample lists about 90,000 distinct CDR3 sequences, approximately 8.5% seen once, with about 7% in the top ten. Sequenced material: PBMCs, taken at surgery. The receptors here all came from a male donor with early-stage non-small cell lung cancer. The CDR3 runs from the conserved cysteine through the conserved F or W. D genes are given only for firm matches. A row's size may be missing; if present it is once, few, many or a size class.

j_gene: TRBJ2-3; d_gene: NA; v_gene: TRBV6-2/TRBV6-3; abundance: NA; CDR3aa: CASSYSPTSTDTQYF; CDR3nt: TGTGCCAGCAGTTACTCGCCAACTAGCACAGATACGCAGTATTTT
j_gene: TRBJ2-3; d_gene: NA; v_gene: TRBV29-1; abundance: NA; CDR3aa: CSVEIGVPDTQYF; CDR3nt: TGCAGCGTTGAAATAGGGGTGCCAGATACGCAGTATTTT
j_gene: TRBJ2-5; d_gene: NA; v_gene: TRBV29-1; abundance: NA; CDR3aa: CSVIPSQGRETQYF; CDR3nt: TGCAGCGTTATCCCATCGCAGGGCCGAGAGACCCAGTACTTC
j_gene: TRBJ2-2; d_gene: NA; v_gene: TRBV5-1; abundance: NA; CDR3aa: CASSLQGGTGELFF; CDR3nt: TGCGCCAGCAGTCTACAGGGTGGCACCGGGGAGCTGTTTTTT
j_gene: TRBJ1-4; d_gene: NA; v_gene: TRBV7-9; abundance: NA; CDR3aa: CASSKTGLTNEKLFF; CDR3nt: TGTGCCAGCAGCAAGACGGGACTGACGAATGAAAAACTGTTTTTT
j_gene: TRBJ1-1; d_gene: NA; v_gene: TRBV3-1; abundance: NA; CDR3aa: CASTSRGMNTEAFF; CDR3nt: TGTGCCAGCACCTCCCGGGGCATGAACACTGAAGCTTTCTTT
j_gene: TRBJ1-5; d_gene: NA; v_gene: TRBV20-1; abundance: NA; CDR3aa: CSVQRGNQPQHF; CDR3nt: TGCAGTGTCCAGCGCGGCAATCAGCCCCAGCATTTT
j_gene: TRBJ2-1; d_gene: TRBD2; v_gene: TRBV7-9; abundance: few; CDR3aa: CAIRAGASYNEQFF; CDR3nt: TGTGCCATCAGAGCGGGGGCCTCCTACAATGAGCAGTTCTTC
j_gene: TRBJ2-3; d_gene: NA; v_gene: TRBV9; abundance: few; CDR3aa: CASSVGGTQYF; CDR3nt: TGTGCCAGCAGCGTAGGAGGTACGCAGTATTTT
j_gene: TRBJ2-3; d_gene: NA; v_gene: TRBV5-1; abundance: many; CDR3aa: CASRFGPSGTDTQYF; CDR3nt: TGCGCCAGCAGGTTTGGCCCCAGCGGGACAGATACGCAGTATTTT
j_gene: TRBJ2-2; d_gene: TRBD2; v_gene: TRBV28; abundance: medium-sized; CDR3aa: CASTDGGANTGELFF; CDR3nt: TGTGCCAGCACAGACGGGGGGGCGAACACCGGGGAGCTGTTTTTT
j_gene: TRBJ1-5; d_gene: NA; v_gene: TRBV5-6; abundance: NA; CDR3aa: CASSSQGWDSNQPQHF; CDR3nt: TGTGCCAGCAGTTCTCAGGGATGGGATAGCAATCAGCCCCAGCATTTT
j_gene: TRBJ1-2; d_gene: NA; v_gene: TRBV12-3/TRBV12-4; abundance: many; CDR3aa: CASSSIGYGYTF; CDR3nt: TGTGCCAGCAGTAGCATCGGCTATGGCTACACCTTC
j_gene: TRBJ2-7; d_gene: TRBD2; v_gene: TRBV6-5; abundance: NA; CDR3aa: CASTRGDSEQYF; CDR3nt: TGTGCCAGCACTCGGGGGGACTCCGAGCAGTACTTC
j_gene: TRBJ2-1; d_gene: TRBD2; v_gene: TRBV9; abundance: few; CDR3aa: CASSVTALAGRGAYNEQFF; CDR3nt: TGTGCCAGCAGCGTGACGGCACTAGCGGGCCGGGGGGCCTACAATGAGCAGTTCTTC
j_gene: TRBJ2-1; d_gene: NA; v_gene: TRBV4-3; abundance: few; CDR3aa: CASSQEGTSASGEQFF; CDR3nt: TGCGCCAGCAGCCAAGAGGGAACGTCGGCGTCGGGTGAGCAGTTCTTC
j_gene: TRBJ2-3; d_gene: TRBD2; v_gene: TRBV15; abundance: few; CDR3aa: CATSRRGSGTDTQYF; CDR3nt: TGTGCCACCAGCAGACGAGGTAGCGGGACGGATACGCAGTATTTT
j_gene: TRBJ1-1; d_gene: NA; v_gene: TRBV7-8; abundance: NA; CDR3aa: CASSRTDMNTEAFF; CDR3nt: TGTGCCAGCAGCAGGACAGACATGAACACTGAAGCTTTCTTT
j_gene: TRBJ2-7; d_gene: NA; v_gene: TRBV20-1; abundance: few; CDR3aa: CSARDLTYEQYF; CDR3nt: TGCAGTGCTAGGGACCTTACCTACGAGCAGTACTTC
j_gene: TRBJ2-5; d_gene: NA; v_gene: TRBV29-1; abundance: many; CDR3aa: CSVEDYGLKKTQYF; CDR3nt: TGCAGCGTTGAAGACTATGGTCTCAAAAAGACCCAGTACTTC
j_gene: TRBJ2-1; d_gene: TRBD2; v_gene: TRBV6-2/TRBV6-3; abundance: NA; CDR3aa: CASRISGGPEQFF; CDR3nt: TGTGCCAGCAGGATTAGCGGGGGGCCTGAGCAGTTCTTC
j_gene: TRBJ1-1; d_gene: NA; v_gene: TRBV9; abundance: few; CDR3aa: CASSVTGVLNTEAFF; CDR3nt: TGTGCCAGCAGCGTCACCGGTGTCCTGAACACTGAAGCTTTCTTT
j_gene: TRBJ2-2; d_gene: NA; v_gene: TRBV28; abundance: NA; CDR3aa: CASSLSGTPNTGELFF; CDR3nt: TGTGCCAGCAGCTTATCCGGGACACCCAACACCGGGGAGCTGTTTTTT
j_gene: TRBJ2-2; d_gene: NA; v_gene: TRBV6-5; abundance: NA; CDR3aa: CASTHRGVDTGELFF; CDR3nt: TGTGCCAGCACCCACAGAGGGGTAGATACCGGGGAGCTGTTTTTT
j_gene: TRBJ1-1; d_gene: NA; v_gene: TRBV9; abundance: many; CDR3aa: CASSVVGGNTEAFF; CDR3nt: TGTGCCAGCAGCGTAGTAGGGGGGAACACTGAAGCTTTCTTT
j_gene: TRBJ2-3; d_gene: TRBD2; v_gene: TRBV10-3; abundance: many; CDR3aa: CAISNSGGTQYF; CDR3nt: TGTGCCATCAGTAACAGCGGGGGGACGCAGTATTTT
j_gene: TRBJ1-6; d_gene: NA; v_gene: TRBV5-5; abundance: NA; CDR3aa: CASSLGRSSYNSPLHF; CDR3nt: TGTGCCAGCAGCTTGGGACGCAGCTCCTATAATTCACCCCTCCACTTT
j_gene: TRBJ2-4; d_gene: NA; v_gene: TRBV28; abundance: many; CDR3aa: CASSEPKAKNIQYF; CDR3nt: TGTGCCAGCAGCGAACCGAAAGCCAAAAACATTCAGTACTTC
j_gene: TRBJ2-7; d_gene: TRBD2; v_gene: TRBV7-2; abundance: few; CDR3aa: CASSFWGGHEQYF; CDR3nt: TGTGCCAGCAGCTTCTGGGGGGGACACGAGCAGTACTTC
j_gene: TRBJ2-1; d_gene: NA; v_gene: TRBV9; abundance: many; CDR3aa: CASSAGLTNEQFF; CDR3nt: TGTGCCAGCAGCGCGGGACTTACCAATGAGCAGTTCTTC
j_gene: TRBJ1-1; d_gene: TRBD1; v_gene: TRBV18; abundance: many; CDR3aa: CASSAQAWTGGGGTEAFF; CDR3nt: TGTGCCAGCTCAGCCCAGGCTTGGACAGGGGGCGGAGGCACTGAAGCTTTCTTT
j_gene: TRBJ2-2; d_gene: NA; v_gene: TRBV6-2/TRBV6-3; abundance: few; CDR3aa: CASSYRAAGELFF; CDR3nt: TGTGCCAGCAGTTACCGAGCGGCCGGGGAGCTGTTTTTT
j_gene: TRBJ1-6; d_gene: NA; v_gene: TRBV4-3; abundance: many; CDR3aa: CASSQKWLDPMSSYNSPLHF; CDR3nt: TGCGCCAGCAGCCAGAAGTGGCTTGACCCGATGAGCTCCTATAATTCACCCCTCCACTTT
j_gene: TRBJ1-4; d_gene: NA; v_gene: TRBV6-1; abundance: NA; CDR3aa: CASSEGDSSEKLFF; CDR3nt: TGTGCCAGCAGTGAAGGGGACTCCTCTGAAAAACTGTTTTTT
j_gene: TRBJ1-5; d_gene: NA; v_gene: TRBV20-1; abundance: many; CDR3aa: CSATDGGDQPQHF; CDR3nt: TGCAGTGCCACCGATGGGGGTGATCAGCCCCAGCATTTT
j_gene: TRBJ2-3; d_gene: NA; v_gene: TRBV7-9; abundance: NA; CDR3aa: CASSLGAATQYF; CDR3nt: TGTGCCAGCAGCTTAGGGGCAGCGACGCAGTATTTT
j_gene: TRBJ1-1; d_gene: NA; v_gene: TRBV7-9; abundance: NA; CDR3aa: CASSLEQGRAFF; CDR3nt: TGTGCCAGCAGCTTGGAACAAGGGAGAGCTTTCTTT
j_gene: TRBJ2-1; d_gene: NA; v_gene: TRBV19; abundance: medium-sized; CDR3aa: CASNRDSEVEQFF; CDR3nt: TGTGCCAGTAATCGGGACTCGGAAGTTGAGCAGTTCTTC
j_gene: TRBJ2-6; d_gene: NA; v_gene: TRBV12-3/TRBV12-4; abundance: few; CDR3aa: CASSLRASGANVLTF; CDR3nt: TGTGCCAGCAGTTTAAGGGCCTCTGGGGCCAACGTCCTGACTTTC
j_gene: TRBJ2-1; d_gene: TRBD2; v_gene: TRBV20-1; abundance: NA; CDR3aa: CSASPSGASSGWEQFF; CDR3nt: TGCAGTGCTAGCCCTAGCGGGGCATCGTCGGGATGGGAGCAGTTCTTC
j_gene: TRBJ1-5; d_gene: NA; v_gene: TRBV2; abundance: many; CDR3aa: CASSDDWSNQPQHF; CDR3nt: TGTGCCAGCAGTGACGACTGGAGCAATCAGCCCCAGCATTTT
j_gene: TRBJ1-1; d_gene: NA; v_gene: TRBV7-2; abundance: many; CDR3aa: CASSQGPSRGTEAFF; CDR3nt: TGTGCCAGCAGCCAGGGGCCGAGTAGGGGCACTGAAGCTTTCTTT